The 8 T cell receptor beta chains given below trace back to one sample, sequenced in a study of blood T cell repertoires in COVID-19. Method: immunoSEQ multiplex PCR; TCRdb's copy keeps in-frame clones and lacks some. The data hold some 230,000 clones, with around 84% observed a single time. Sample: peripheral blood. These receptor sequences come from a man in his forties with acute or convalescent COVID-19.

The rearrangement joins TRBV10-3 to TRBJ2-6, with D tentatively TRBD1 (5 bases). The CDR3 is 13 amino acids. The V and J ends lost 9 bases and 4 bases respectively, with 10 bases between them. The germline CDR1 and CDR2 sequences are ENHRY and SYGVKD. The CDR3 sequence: CAIAGAGANVLTF. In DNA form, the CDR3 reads TGTGCCATTGCTGGGGCCGGGGCCAACGTCCTGACTTTC.

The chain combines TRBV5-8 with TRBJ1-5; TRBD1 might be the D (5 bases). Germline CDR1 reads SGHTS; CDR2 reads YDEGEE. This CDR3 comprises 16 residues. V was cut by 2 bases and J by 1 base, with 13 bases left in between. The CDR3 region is CASSFGGWISNQPQHF. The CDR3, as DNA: TGTGCCAGCAGCTTCGGGGGGTGGATAAGCAATCAGCCCCAGCATTTT.

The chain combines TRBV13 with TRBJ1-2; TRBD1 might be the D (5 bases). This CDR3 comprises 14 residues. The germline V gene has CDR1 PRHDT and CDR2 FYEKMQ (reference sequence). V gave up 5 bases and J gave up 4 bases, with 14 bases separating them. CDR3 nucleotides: TGTGCCAGCAGCCCCTTCGGGGGTGGCTATGGCTACACCTTC. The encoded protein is CASSPFGGGYGYTF.

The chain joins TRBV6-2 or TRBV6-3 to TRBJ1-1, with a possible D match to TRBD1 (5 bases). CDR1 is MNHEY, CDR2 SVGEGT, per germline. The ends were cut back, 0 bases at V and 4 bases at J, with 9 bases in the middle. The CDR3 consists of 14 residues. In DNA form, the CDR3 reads TGTGCCAGCAGTTACTCTCAGGGCGGCACTGAAGCTTTCTTT. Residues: CASSYSQGGTEAFF.

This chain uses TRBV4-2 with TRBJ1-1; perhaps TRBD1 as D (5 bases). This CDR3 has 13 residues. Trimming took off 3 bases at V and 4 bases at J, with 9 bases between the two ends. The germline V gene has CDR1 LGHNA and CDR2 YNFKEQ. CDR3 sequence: CASSHQRGTEAFF. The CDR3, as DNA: TGTGCCAGCAGCCACCAAAGGGGCACTGAAGCTTTCTTT.

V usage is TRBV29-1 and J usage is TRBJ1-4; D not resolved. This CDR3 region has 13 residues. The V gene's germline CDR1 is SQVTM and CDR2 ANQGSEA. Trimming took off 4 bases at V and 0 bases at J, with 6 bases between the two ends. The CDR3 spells CSVGVATNEKLFF. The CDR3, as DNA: TGCAGCGTTGGAGTTGCAACTAATGAAAAACTGTTTTTT.

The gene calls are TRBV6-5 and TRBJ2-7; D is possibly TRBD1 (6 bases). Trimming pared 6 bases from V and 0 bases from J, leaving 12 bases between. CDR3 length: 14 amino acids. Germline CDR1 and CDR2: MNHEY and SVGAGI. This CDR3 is CASSTTGSSYEQYF. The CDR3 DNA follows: TGTGCCAGCAGCACTACAGGGAGCTCCTACGAGCAGTACTTC.

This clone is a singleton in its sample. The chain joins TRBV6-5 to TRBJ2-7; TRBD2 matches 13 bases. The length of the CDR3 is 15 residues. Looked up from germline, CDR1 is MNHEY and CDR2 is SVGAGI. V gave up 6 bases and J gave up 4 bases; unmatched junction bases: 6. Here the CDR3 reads CASRPPGLAGYEQYF. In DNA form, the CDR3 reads TGTGCCAGCAGACCCCCGGGACTAGCGGGGTACGAGCAGTACTTC.